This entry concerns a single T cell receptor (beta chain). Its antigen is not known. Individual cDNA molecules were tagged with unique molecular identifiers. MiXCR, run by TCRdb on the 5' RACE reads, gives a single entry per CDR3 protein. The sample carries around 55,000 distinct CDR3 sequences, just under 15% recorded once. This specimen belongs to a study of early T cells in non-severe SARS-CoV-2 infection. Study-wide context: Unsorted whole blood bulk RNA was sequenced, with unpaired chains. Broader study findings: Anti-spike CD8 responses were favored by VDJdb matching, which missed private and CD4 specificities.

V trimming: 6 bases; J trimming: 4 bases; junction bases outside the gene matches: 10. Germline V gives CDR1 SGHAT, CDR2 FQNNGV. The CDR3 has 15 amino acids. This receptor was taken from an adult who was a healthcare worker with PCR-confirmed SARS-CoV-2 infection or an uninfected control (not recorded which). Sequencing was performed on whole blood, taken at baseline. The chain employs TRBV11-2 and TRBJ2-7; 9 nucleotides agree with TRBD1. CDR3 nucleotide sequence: TGTGCCAGCAGAAAGGCCGGGACAGGGTCGTACGAGCAGTACTTC. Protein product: CASRKAGTGSYEQYF. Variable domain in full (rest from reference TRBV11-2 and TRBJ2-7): EAGVAQSPRYKIIEKRQSVAFWCNPISGHATLYWYQQILGQGPKLLIQFQNNGVVDDSQLPKDRFSAERLKGVDSTLKIQPAKLEDSAVYLCASRKAGTGSYEQYFGPGTRLTVT.